This T cell receptor (beta chain) was obtained from a study of blood T cell repertoires in COVID-19. The CDR3 extends over 11 amino acids. From germline, CDR1 is MNHEY and CDR2 SVGEGT. The J segment lost 13 bases and the V segment lost 5 bases, leaving 7 bases of the junction unmatched. Assignment of participants to cohorts was predicated upon participant-reported clinical history. Assay used: immunoSEQ multiplex PCR; TCRdb lists only in-frame clones, some missing. The data show more than 300,000 clones, 89% seen once. The receptor comes from a woman between 25 and 40 years old who had recovered from COVID-19. The sample taken for sequencing was PBMCs or T cells enriched from blood (not recorded which). This chain joins TRBV6-2 or TRBV6-3 and TRBJ2-7; 8 positions agree with TRBD1. The CDR3 region is CASSNRDRPYF. CDR3 DNA: TGTGCCAGCAGTAACCGGGACAGGCCATACTTC.